This T cell receptor (beta chain) derives from a study of shared T cell receptors in the human thymus. Using immunoSEQ multiplex PCR, the repertoire was profiled, and TCRdb retains in-frame clones only, with some absent. The sample records some 700,000 clones, around 87% being singletons. The CDR3 sequence is 12 residues long. Trimming took off 1 base at V and 10 bases at J, with 8 bases between the two ends. CDR1 is LNHDA, CDR2 SQIVND, per germline (reference sequence). The sample was also reused in another study, on human thymus T cells. Per that paper: Having corrective surgery for congenital heart defects, healthy Finnish infants were the ones who donated. Thymic as well as blood repertoires seemed to favor certain V and J genes unevenly. The related literature has documented a marked overlap of thymic repertoires among unrelated individuals.

The receptor comes from a boy less than two years old with a congenital heart defect. The sample taken for sequencing was thymocytes. The chain has TRBV19 and TRBJ2-1; TRBD1 might be the D (5 bases). For the CDR3, the DNA is TGTGCCAGTAGTATAGTAGGGGTGGAGCAGTTCTTC. This encodes CASSIVGVEQFF.